This T cell receptor beta chain was observed in a study of cytomegalovirus exposure and HLA in healthy donors (dated by TCRdb to the late 2010s). Study-wide context: In an earlier analysis of some 610 of the donors, 276 Gb of sequence data and 90 million to 120 million unique TCR beta sequences from about 179 million T cells were reported. Roughly 310 gigabases of sequencing data and tens of millions of unique TCR sequences were included in an early release covering several hundred HLA-typed donors. Among the roughly 400 genotyped donors, around 81% belonged to the genetic ancestry cluster associated with self-reported Caucasian donors. The study was designed to test whether signatures of past pathogen exposure could be identified by cataloging public T cell receptors. Using immunosequencing, the study profiled T cell repertoires from around 680 subjects and related those repertoires to cytomegalovirus serostatus. Besides the first cohort of more than 650 subjects, a separate validation cohort made up of 95 to 150 different subjects was used. To predict cytomegalovirus infection status, the study combined high-throughput TCR immunosequencing, statistical association of individual TCRs with disease status, and machine learning. A later analysis re-examined previously published TCR beta repertoires from more than 600 donors and added high-resolution HLA genotyping to investigate patterns of TCR occurrence. Rather than drawing on any new phenotypic data, the later analysis identified candidate immune exposures from TCR beta sequences and the way those sequences occurred across donors. In an earlier analysis of a few hundred of the donors, high-throughput TCR beta sequencing was used to judge whether each TCR beta V gene segment behaved as functional or pseudogenic. Donor age, sex, ethnicity and CMV serostatus were collected together with the repertoire data. A later genetic analysis used genome-wide SNP genotypes for about 60% of the 666 donors, treating that subset as a discovery cohort. All discovery cohort repertoires had been generated on a single sequencing platform. HLA typing covered class I and class II loci at four-digit resolution. The number of typed donors differed by locus: about 629-630 for A, B, C, DRB1 and DQB1; roughly 510 for DQA1; approximately 610 for DPA1; and roughly 470 for DPB1. About 5 DR-DQ haplotypes were handled as single units for association and clustering, since linkage in the cohort was strong. Across approximately 400 genotyped donors of the cohort, an average of roughly 230,000 unique TCR beta nucleotide sequences per donor were sequenced, and roughly a sixth of those sequences were non-productive. Here is what the overall study found, with its caveats: The presence/absence analyses assumed that sequencing depth was roughly uniform across donors, and that assumption may not be true. The earlier analysis of around 600 of the donors excluded seventeen rarely observed V segments, including chromosome 9 orphons, because counts were too low. A later analysis found that most CMV-associated TCR beta chains appeared HLA-restricted, with HLA associations seemingly driven largely by CMV exposure. For the cohort, immune exposure information was limited to CMV serostatus. An earlier analysis of 450 to 750 of the donors showed that most TCR beta V segments appeared in productive rearrangements either about 87% or about 30% of the time, which broadly matched IMGT annotations. It was suggested by the authors that the approach could potentially be generalized to other disease states and immunological phenotypes. In a later analysis, some 17,000 TCR beta sequences were associated with specific HLA alleles at a false discovery rate of 0.05. In this cohort, only TCR beta chains were sequenced, and detectable features were limited by the absence of alpha or paired-chain data. Correlated functional status among segregating V segments might be attributable to linkage disequilibrium, but an unknown experimental factor could not be ruled out. In a later genetic analysis, fewer N-insertions in productive TCRs were reported among donors in an Asian-associated ancestry cluster than the approximately 670-donor mean. When HLA alleles, especially DR and DQ, strongly co-occurred, attributing TCR associations to individual alleles was difficult. A later analysis reported that several top co-occurrence clusters appeared linked to parvovirus B19, influenza, CMV and Epstein-Barr virus. A group of highly shared sequence variants was considered likely to be a technical artifact of the sequencing pipeline. In vitro tests confirmed that a few of the cytomegalovirus-associated TCR beta chains recognize cytomegalovirus antigens. Most TCR sequences were observed very rarely across donors, whereas some public TCRs were present in many individuals. Because HLA typing was unavailable for some donors at each locus, only the typed subset was used in association tests. Some IMGT-functional V segments, including TRBV6-2 and TRBV6-3, could not be distinguished by the 87-base-pair reads and were therefore excluded. The study listed 150 to 200 TCR beta chains as associated with cytomegalovirus. Cytomegalovirus status was reported to be diagnosed by the classifier with high specificity and sensitivity in both the original and validation cohorts. A further reported finding was that TCR beta sequences accurately predicted the HLA-A and HLA-B alleles for most subjects in the first cohort. In a later genetic analysis, a missense DCLRE1C variant was associated with V-gene and J-gene trimming of TCR beta chains, and the association was replicated in an independent cohort. A later analysis found that HLA-associated TCR beta chains were more clonally expanded and had lower generation probabilities than equally common non-associated chains. A later analysis found that TCR association rates varied across HLA loci, with DRB1 alleles showing the most associated TCRs and HLA-C alleles the fewest.

This clone was detected once. This clone's antigen is unknown. No base quality values were provided; no much bigger clone lies one nucleotide off. Libraries came from the immunoSEQ multiplex PCR assay. The multiplex PCR relied on a mix of 60 forward primers for TCR Vbeta segments and 13 reverse primers for TCR Jbeta segments. A multiplex PCR assay on genomic DNA amplified the CDR3 region of rearranged TCR beta genes. On the Illumina HiSeq System, the amplified TCR beta libraries were sequenced as 87-base-pair reads. The authors' pipeline ran thus. A later analysis tallied roughly 78 million unique TCR beta chains across the approximately 670 repertoires, and about 12 million of those chains were shared by two or more donors. To remove PCR and sequencing errors, raw reads were error-corrected and collapsed into unique sequences using a nearest-neighbor algorithm that merged closely related sequences. CDR3 sequences were aligned to IMGT reference sequences to assign V, D and J gene segments. For a sequence to be retained, a match of at least six nucleotides to both a V gene segment and a J gene segment was required. A rearrangement was called productive if the CDR3 had no stop codons and remained in frame with V and J, and every other rearrangement was called non-productive. CDR3 was defined according to IMGT convention as the region running from the second conserved V-encoded cysteine to the conserved J-encoded phenylalanine. The earlier analysis of about 560 of the donors excluded any sequence lacking an unambiguous match to a single V gene segment. In an earlier analysis of around 600 of the donors, V segments were called functional above 56.7% productive rearrangements and were called segregating when the between-donor standard deviation exceeded 5%. A statistical classification framework was built to diagnose cytomegalovirus status from the catalog of TCR beta chain sequences. In a later analysis, V and J genes were assigned by comparing TCR nucleotide sequences against IMGT/GENE-DB human TR gene sequences. In a later analysis, CDR3 sequences and most-parsimonious VDJ recombination scenarios were assigned using the TCRdist pipeline. A later analysis defined each TCR beta chain by its CDR3 amino acid sequence plus V-gene family, and excluded reads lacking a unique V-gene family. In a later analysis, 550 to 650 highly shared, low-generation-probability nucleotide sequences were removed to address suspected cross-contamination and a sequencing artifact. In a later analysis, a clonal expansion index for each public chain was calculated from normalized within-repertoire ranks of inferred template counts. In a later analysis, generation probabilities were computed using a VDJ recombination model fitted to out-of-frame rearrangements, and the results were checked against IGoR. In a later analysis, hypergeometric tests were used to score TCR-TCR, TCR-HLA and TCR-CMV co-occurrence, with a repertoire-size bias correction applied to TCR pairs. A later analysis estimated false discovery rates by permuting HLA or CMV assignments 20 times. In a later analysis, co-occurring TCRs were grouped with DBSCAN, and TCRdist sequence similarity was added when clustering was performed within HLA-allele-positive subsets. Co-occurrence clustering excluded repertoires with fewer than 30,000 or more than 120,000 public chains, plus five with anomalous nucleotide sharing. Drawn from immuneACCESS, this table holds only the in-frame rearrangements with V and J called that TCRdb kept. Clones are partly lost; checked studies trace under half to an unresolved V gene and leave the rest unexplained. V and J calls and clone size follow that table, whereas D and trimming were derived from the DNA. Within this sample are 220,000 or so clones, with roughly 80% of them counted one time only. About 2.6% of the sample goes to the ten largest clones.

From a lookup of the germline V gene, CDR1 and CDR2 are SGHRS and YFSETQ. Including cysteine and phenylalanine, the CDR3 has 14 amino acids. The entry retains the CDR3 DNA only, 42 bases that are in frame from base 1. V drops 0 bases and J drops 0 bases, leaving 7 bases in between. The cohort was made up of 666 healthy bone marrow donors. Cohort members were all nominally healthy when sampled, although unrecorded immune exposures were likely present. The donor was CMV seronegative and was included in the group of hundreds of seronegative cohort members. A peripheral blood sample was collected from each donor, and TCR beta sequencing was performed on peripheral blood mononuclear cells. Genomic DNA was extracted from the blood cell samples with the Qiagen DNeasy Blood Extraction Kit.

Specimen: PBMCs. The clonotype was recovered from a woman between 40 and 55 years old in good health and CMV-seronegative. The rearrangement joined TRBV5-1 to TRBJ2-7; the D gene is perhaps TRBD1, on 6 matching bases. The nucleotides read TGCGCCAGCAGCTTGGGACAGGCCTCCTACGAGCAGTACTTC. Translation gives CASSLGQASYEQYF.